Shown below are 20 T cell receptor beta chains from a single sample sequenced in a study of T cell clonality in common variable immunodeficiency. Study-wide results and limits: Reportedly, TCR beta sequences from common variable immunodeficiency showed fewer deletions and N-nucleotide insertions.

These receptors have no known antigen. This table comes from immunoSEQ multiplex PCR, and its TCRdb copy is limited to in-frame clones, with some not included. Listed for the sample are 20,000 or so clones, none seen a single time. Sequencing was performed on peripheral blood mononuclear cells. Every receptor here comes from a human donor with common variable immunodeficiency.

Concerning this clone itself: The observed sequence ends 3 residues before the CDR3 terminus, with the missing tail filled in from the germline J gene. The chain employs TRBV2 and TRBJ2-3; 10 nucleotides match TRBD2. The J segment lost 0 bases and the V segment lost 7 bases, leaving 13 bases of the junction unmatched. Looked up from germline, CDR1 is SNHLY and CDR2 is FYNNEI. The CDR3 runs 18 residues. The chain's CDR3 is CASTTTPELAGSTDTQYF. The DNA read from the CDR3 is TGTGCCAGCACTACCACCCCGGAACTAGCGGGGAGCACAGATACG.

In this sample, this clone turned up a few times. Read sequence stops 3 residues before the CDR3 end, and the germline J gene provides the missing end. The rearrangement joins TRBV19 to TRBJ2-5; the D gene is possibly TRBD2 (6 bases). From germline, CDR1 is LNHDA and CDR2 SQIVND (reference sequence). This CDR3 spans 16 amino acids. Trimming shortened V by 6 bases and J by 5 bases, and 22 bases separated the two germline ends. The chain's CDR3 is CASSGGWVSGGETQYF. The DNA read from the CDR3 is TGTGCCAGTAGCGGGGGTTGGGTCTCTGGCGGGGAGACC.

As regards this clone: This sample also contains other DNA sequences that code for the same CDR3. The CDR3 bases that were read are TGTGCCTGGAGTGTACTTCGTGAAAAA. Its protein product is CAWSVLREK. The complete CDR3 reads CAWSVLREKLFF. The rearrangement links TRBV30 to TRBJ1-4, with D unclear. The CDR3 extends 3 residues past the end of the read, so its final part is completed from the germline J gene. This CDR3 comprises 12 residues. Germline V gene sequence: CDR1 GTSNPN, CDR2 SVGIG (reference sequence). Trimming removed 0 bases at V and 7 bases at J, with 6 bases between.

Ten or more counts support this clone. The CDR3 end lies 3 residues beyond the end of the read and is filled in from the germline J gene. The chain carries TRBV29-1 and TRBJ1-2, with 7 bases lining up with TRBD1. Germline V CDR1 and CDR2: SQVTM, ANQGSEA. The CDR3 is 12 amino acids. Here the CDR3 reads CSVEGQGKGYTF. The CDR3 bases that were read are TGCAGCGTTGAAGGACAGGGAAAGGGC.

Many counts were recorded for this clone. Read coverage stops 3 residues before the CDR3 terminus; the germline J gene supplies the remainder. The rearrangement uses TRBV18 and TRBJ2-3, with D possibly matching TRBD1 (5 bases). The CDR3 totals 15 residues. Germline assignment: CDR1 KGHSH and CDR2 LQKENI. V was pared by 3 bases and J by 0 bases, with 10 bases between. The CDR3 DNA, read in part, is TGTGCCAGCTCACCCACAGGCACTAGCACAGATACG. Its protein product is CASSPTGTSTDT. The full-length CDR3 reads as CASSPTGTSTDTQYF.

In the case of this clone: The CDR3 end lies 3 residues beyond the end of the read and is filled in from the germline J gene. V is TRBV7-6 and J is TRBJ2-3; no clear D. Germline CDR1 reads SGHVS; CDR2 reads FNYEAQ. The CDR3 has 12 amino acids. The sequenced CDR3 bases are TGTGCCAGCAGCTTAGATGGCGGAACG. This gives the protein CASSLDGGT. The complete CDR3 sequence is CASSLDGGTQYF.

At least ten counts were recorded for this clone. From the germline J gene comes the end of the CDR3, since the read stops 3 residues before it. This chain links TRBV18 with TRBJ2-7; a possible D gene is TRBD1 (5 bases). The CDR3 contains 12 residues. V lost 1 base to trimming and J lost 6 bases, with 7 bases between them. The germline CDR1 and CDR2 sequences are KGHSH and LQKENI. CDR3 protein: CASSPQGIEQYF. Incomplete CDR3 DNA: TGTGCCAGCTCACCACAGGGGATCGAG.

This clone was picked up many times. The sequenced fragment ends 3 residues before the CDR3 boundary, so the rest is inferred from the germline J gene. The J gene is TRBJ2-2, the V gene TRBV23-1; 15 positions agree with TRBD2. TRBV23-1 is filed as an ORF, its function uncertain. V lost 0 bases, J lost 5 bases, and 4 bases stayed unmatched. The CDR3 runs 18 residues. CDR3 protein: CASSQSPGLAGGTGELFF. The sequenced CDR3 bases are TGCGCCAGCAGTCAATCACCCGGACTAGCGGGAGGGACCGGGGAG.

This clone has a count of ten or more. Sequencing ends 3 residues short of the CDR3 end; the germline J gene provides the rest. The V call is TRBV2, the J call TRBJ1-2, with TRBD1 as a possible D gene (5 bases). From germline, CDR1 is SNHLY and CDR2 FYNNEI. V was pared by 4 bases and J by 4 bases, with 13 bases between. The CDR3 covers 14 residues. This CDR3 reads CASSVQGALYGYTF. CDR3 DNA (partial): TGTGCCAGCAGTGTTCAGGGAGCCCTCTATGGC.

There are a few counts of this clone. The read is 3 residues too short to cover the CDR3 end, so that end is filled in from the germline J gene. The rearrangement links TRBV6-2 or TRBV6-3 to TRBJ2-3; the match to TRBD2 covers 10 bases. The junction had 3 bases not matched to a gene; V was cut back by 0 bases and J by 3 bases. Per germline, CDR1 MNHEY and CDR2 SVGEGT. The CDR3 loop spans 16 amino acids. CDR3 DNA (partial): TGTGCCAGCAGTTACTCCTGGACTAGCGGTACAGATACG. Its translation is CASSYSWTSGTDT. The CDR3 in full is CASSYSWTSGTDTQYF.

This clone was seen ten or more times. The read halts 3 residues ahead of the CDR3 end, with the missing end drawn from the germline J gene. The V call is TRBV30, the J call TRBJ2-4, with D unclear. Looked up from germline, CDR1 is GTSNPN and CDR2 is SVGIG (reference sequence). The V and J ends lost 0 bases and 6 bases respectively, with 12 bases between them. This CDR3 spans 14 amino acids. The CDR3 DNA, read in part, is TGTGCCTGGAGTGTACATCCGGGTAGAAACATT. It encodes CAWSVHPGRNI. The CDR3 in its entirety is CAWSVHPGRNIQYF.

As to this clone: The read terminates 3 residues ahead of where the CDR3 ends, so the germline J gene completes it. The chain links TRBV18 to TRBJ1-1, with TRBD1 matching 10 bases. This CDR3 has 16 residues. Germline CDR1 reads KGHSH; CDR2 reads LQKENI. The trim removed 7 bases at V and 0 bases at J, leaving 8 bases unmatched. The CDR3 bases that were read are TGTGCCAGCTTTCCAGGACAGGGGGGTATGAACACTGAA. This translates into CASFPGQGGMNTE. The complete CDR3 reads CASFPGQGGMNTEAFF.

Many counts were recorded for this clone. The read falls 3 residues short of the CDR3 end, and the missing part is taken from the germline J gene. The rearrangement joins TRBV7-2 to TRBJ2-1; D may be TRBD1 (7 bases). The CDR3 spans 14 residues. Between the trimmed V and J ends, which lost 2 bases and 7 bases, there was a span of 12 bases. Germline lookup yields CDR1 SGHTA and CDR2 FQGNSA. This chain's CDR3 is CASSLQQGRNEQFF. The DNA read from the CDR3 is TGTGCCAGCAGCTTACAACAGGGGAGGAATGAG.

In this sample, this clone turned up many times. The read falls 3 residues short of the CDR3 end, and the missing part is taken from the germline J gene. V is TRBV20-1 and J is TRBJ1-1; possible D gene TRBD1, 5 bases. CDR1 DFQATT and CDR2 SNEGSKA come from the germline V gene (reference sequence). The CDR3 extends over 17 amino acids. Between the trimmed V and J ends, which lost 0 bases and 3 bases, there was a span of 20 bases. Partial CDR3 DNA: TGCAGTGCTAGAGAAGTTGGACGGGGGAAAGGAGACACTGAA. The encoded protein is CSAREVGRGKGDTE. The CDR3 in full is CSAREVGRGKGDTEAFF.

Ten or more counts support this clone. The CDR3 end lies 3 residues beyond the end of the read and is filled in from the germline J gene. The chain has TRBV7-9 and TRBJ1-2; D is possibly TRBD1 (6 bases). The CDR3 has 15 amino acids. The V gene lost 3 bases and the J gene lost 5 bases, with 16 bases spanning the gap. Per the germline V gene, CDR1 is SEHNR and CDR2 is FQNEAQ (reference sequence). Partial CDR3 DNA: TGTGCCAGCAGCTTCTCCGCAGGGGCGAGGTATGGC. Its translation is CASSFSAGARYG. The complete CDR3 protein is CASSFSAGARYGYTF. The full variable domain, in which reference TRBV7-9 and TRBJ1-2 provide the parts outside the CDR3, is DTGVSQNPRHKITKRGQNVTFRCDPISEHNRLYWYRQTLGQGPEFLTYFQNEAQLEKSRLLSDRFSAERPKGSFSTLEIQRTEQGDSAMYLCASSFSAGARYGYTFGSGTRLTVV.

This clone showed up just a few times. Incomplete CDR3 DNA: TGTGCCAGCTCCCCGGGGTTGGACACC. It codes for CASSPGLDT. The full CDR3 reads CASSPGLDTIYF. V gene TRBV18 combines with J gene TRBJ1-3, with D unresolved. The sequence runs out 3 residues before the end of the CDR3; the remainder is reconstructed from the germline J gene. Germline loops: CDR1 KGHSH, CDR2 LQKENI. Between the trimmed V and J ends, which lost 6 bases and 8 bases, there was a span of 11 bases. The CDR3 has 12 amino acids. The entire variable domain, with the rest obtained from reference TRBV18 and TRBJ1-3, is as follows: NAGVMQNPRHLVRRRGQEARLRCSPMKGHSHVYWYRQLPEEGLKFMVYLQKENIIDESGMPKERFSAEFPKEGPSILRIQQVVRGDSAAYFCASSPGLDTIYFGEGSWLTVV.

This clone was seen repeatedly, ten times or more. The CDR3 goes on 3 residues after the read ends, and that part is filled in from the germline J gene. The rearrangement links TRBV7-6 to TRBJ2-1, with D unclear. Deletions cut 1 base from V and 2 bases from J, with 9 bases between. Germline V gives CDR1 SGHVS, CDR2 FNYEAQ. The CDR3 has 15 amino acids. The part of the CDR3 DNA that was read is TGTGCCAGCAGCTTAGGGCTTTCCACCTACAATGAG. Amino acids: CASSLGLSTYNE. The full CDR3 protein reads CASSLGLSTYNEQFF.

This clone was counted ten times or more. The CDR3 end is not reached by the read, which stops 3 residues before it; the germline J gene fills it in. The chain carries TRBV13 and TRBJ2-1, with 10 bases identical to TRBD2. This CDR3 is 16 amino acids long. Trimming removed 0 bases from V and 7 bases from J; junction bases left unmatched: 6. Looked up from germline, CDR1 is PRHDT and CDR2 is FYEKMQ (reference sequence). CDR3 DNA, as far as it was read: TGTGCCAGCAGCTTAGGGCTAGCGGGAGTTCTGAATGAG. The encoded protein is CASSLGLAGVLNE. From start to end, the CDR3 is CASSLGLAGVLNEQFF.

This clone appeared many times. CDR3 DNA (partial): TGTGCCAGTAGTATAAACTCGTTAGTCAATCAGCCC. It is translated as CASSINSLVNQP. The whole CDR3 is CASSINSLVNQPQHF. The chain couples TRBV19 to TRBJ1-5; D not certain. Read data end 3 residues before the CDR3 end; the end is taken from the germline J gene. Looked up from germline, CDR1 is LNHDA and CDR2 is SQIVND (reference sequence). This CDR3 has 15 residues. Trimming shortened V by 2 bases and J by 3 bases, and 11 bases separated the two germline ends.

This clone was counted ten times or more. The DNA ends 3 residues before the CDR3 does, and the rest of the CDR3 is filled in from the germline J gene. The rearrangement joins TRBV20-1 to TRBJ2-3, with TRBD1 as a possible D gene (7 bases). Germline V CDR1 and CDR2: DFQATT, SNEGSKA (reference sequence). The CDR3 spans 14 residues. The germline V and J ends were trimmed by 1 base and 4 bases, with 12 bases remaining between them. The sequenced CDR3 bases are TGCAGTGCTAGAGTTGGAGGGGGCGCAGATACG. It specifies CSARVGGGADT. The full CDR3 reads CSARVGGGADTQYF.